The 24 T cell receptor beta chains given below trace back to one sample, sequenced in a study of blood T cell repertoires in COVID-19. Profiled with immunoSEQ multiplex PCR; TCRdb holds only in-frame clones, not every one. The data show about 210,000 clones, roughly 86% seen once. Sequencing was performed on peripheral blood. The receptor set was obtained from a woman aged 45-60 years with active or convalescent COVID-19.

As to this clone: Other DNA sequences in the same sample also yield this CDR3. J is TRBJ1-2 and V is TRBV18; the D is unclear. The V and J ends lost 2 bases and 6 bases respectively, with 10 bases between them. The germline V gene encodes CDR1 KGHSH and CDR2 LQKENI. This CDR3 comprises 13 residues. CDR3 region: CASSPMAGDGYTF. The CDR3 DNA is TGTGCCAGCTCACCAATGGCCGGGGATGGCTACACCTTC. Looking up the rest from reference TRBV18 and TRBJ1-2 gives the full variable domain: NAGVMQNPRHLVRRRGQEARLRCSPMKGHSHVYWYRQLPEEGLKFMVYLQKENIIDESGMPKERFSAEFPKEGPSILRIQQVVRGDSAAYFCASSPMAGDGYTFGSGTRLTVV.

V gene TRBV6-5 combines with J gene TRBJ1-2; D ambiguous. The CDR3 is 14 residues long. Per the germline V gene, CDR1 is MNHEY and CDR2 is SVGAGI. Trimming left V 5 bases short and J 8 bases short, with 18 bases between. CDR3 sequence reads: CASSTEVSGWGYTF. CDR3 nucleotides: TGTGCCAGCAGTACCGAGGTCTCTGGATGGGGCTACACCTTC.

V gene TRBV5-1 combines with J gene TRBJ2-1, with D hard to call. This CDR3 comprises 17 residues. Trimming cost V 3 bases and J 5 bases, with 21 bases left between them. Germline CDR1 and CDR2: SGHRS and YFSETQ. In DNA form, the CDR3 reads TGCGCCAGCAGCTCGAGATCGAAGCGAACTACTAACAATGAGCAGTTCTTC. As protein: CASSSRSKRTTNNEQFF.

CDR3 nucleotides: TGTGCCAGCTCACCACTCGGGGAGACTGAAGCTTTCTTT. Translating it yields CASSPLGETEAFF. The chain is built from TRBV18 and TRBJ1-1; unclear D gene. V lost 1 base, J lost 5 bases, and 8 bases lay in between. The CDR3 covers 13 residues. Looked up from germline, CDR1 is KGHSH and CDR2 is LQKENI.

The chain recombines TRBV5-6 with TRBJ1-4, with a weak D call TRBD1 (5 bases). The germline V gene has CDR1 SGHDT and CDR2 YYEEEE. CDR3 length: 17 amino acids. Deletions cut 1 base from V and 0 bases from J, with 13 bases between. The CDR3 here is CASSLSWQGATNEKLFF. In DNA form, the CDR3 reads TGTGCCAGCAGCTTGTCCTGGCAGGGTGCAACTAATGAAAAACTGTTTTTT.

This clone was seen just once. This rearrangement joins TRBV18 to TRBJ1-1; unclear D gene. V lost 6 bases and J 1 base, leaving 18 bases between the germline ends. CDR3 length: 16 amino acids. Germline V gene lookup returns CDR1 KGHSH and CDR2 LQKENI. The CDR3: CASSPFLGRQNTEAFF. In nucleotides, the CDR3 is TGTGCCAGCTCCCCTTTTCTGGGGAGACAGAACACTGAAGCTTTCTTT.

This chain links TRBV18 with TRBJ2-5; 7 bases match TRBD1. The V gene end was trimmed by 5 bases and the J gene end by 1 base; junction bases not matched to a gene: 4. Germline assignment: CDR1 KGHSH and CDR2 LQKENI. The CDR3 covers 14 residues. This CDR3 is CASSDRAGQETQYF. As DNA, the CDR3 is TGTGCCAGCTCAGACAGGGCGGGCCAAGAGACCCAGTACTTC.

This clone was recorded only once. As DNA, the CDR3 is TGTGCCAGCTCACCACCGACTAGCGGGGGCCGAGGGGATACGCAGTATTTT. Its protein product is CASSPPTSGGRGDTQYF. This sequence joins TRBV18 and TRBJ2-3; TRBD2 agrees at 12 bases. V was pared by 0 bases and J by 6 bases, with 7 bases of the junction left unmatched. This CDR3 has 17 residues. Germline CDR1 is KGHSH and CDR2 is LQKENI. The variable domain in full, with the rest retrieved from reference TRBV18 and TRBJ2-3, is NAGVMQNPRHLVRRRGQEARLRCSPMKGHSHVYWYRQLPEEGLKFMVYLQKENIIDESGMPKERFSAEFPKEGPSILRIQQVVRGDSAAYFCASSPPTSGGRGDTQYFGPGTRLTVL.

In DNA form, the CDR3 reads TGTGCCACCAGCAGCCACAGTGGAGGAGGCACAGATACGCAGTATTTT. Its protein is CATSSHSGGGTDTQYF. The chain is built from TRBV15 and TRBJ2-3; TRBD2 is a possible D gene (5 bases). Trimming took 3 bases from V and 1 from J, leaving 14 bases between them. Per the germline V gene, CDR1 is LNHNV and CDR2 is YYDKDF (reference sequence). The CDR3 length is 16 residues.

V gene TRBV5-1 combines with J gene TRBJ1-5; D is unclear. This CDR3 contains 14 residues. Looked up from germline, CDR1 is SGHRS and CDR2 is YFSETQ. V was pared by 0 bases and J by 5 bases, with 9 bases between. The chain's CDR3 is CASSLGPLDQPQHF. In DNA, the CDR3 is TGCGCCAGCAGCTTGGGGCCCCTGGATCAGCCCCAGCATTTT.

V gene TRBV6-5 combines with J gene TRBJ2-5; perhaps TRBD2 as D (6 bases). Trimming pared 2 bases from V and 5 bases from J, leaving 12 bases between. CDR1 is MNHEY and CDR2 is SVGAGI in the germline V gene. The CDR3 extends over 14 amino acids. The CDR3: CASSYGGSAETQYF. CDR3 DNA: TGTGCCAGCAGTTACGGGGGGTCGGCGGAGACCCAGTACTTC.

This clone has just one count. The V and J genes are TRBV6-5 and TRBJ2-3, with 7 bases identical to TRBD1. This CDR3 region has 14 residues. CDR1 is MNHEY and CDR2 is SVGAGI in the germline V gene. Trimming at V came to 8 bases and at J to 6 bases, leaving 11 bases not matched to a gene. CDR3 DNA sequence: TGTGCCAGCCTAAGGGGACAGAGAAGTGATACGCAGTATTTT. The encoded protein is CASLRGQRSDTQYF.

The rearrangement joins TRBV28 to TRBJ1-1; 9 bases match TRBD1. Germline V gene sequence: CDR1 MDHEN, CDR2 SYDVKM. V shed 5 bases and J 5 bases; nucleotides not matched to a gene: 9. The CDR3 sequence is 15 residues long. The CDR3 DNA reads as TGTGCCAGCAGTCCCTCCGGGACAGGGAGGACTGAAGCTTTCTTT. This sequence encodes CASSPSGTGRTEAFF.

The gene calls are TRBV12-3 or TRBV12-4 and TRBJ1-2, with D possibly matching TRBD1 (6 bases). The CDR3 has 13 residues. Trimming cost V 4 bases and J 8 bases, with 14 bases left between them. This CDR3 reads CASSSMGAKGYTF. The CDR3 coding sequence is TGTGCCAGCAGTTCCATGGGGGCGAAGGGCTACACCTTC.

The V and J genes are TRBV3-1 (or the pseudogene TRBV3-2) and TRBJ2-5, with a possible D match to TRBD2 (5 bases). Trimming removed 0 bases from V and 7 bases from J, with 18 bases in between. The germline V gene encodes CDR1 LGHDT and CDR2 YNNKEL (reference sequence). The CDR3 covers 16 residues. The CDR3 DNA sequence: TGTGCCAGCAGCCAAGATCGTAGAGGACTTCTGAGGACCCAGTACTTC. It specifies CASSQDRRGLLRTQYF.

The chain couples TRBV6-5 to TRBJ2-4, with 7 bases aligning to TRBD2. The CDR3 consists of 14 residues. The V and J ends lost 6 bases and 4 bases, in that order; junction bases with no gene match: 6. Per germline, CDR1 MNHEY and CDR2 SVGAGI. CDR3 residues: CASSPGTTKNIQYF. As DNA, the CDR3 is TGTGCCAGCAGCCCCGGGACTACAAAAAACATTCAGTACTTC.

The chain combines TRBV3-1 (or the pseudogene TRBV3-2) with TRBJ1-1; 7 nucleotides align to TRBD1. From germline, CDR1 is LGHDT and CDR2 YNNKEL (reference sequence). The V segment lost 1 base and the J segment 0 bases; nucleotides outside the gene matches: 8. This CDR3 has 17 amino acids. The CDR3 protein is CASSQGGQNFVNTEAFF. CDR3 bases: TGTGCCAGCAGCCAAGGGGGACAGAACTTCGTGAACACTGAAGCTTTCTTT.

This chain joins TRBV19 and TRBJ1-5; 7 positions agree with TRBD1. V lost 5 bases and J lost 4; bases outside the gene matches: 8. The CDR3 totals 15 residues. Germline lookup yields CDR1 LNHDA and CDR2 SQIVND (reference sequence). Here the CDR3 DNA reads TGTGCCAGTAGTTCCCGGGACAGAACTAATCAGCCCCAGCATTTT. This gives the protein CASSSRDRTNQPQHF.

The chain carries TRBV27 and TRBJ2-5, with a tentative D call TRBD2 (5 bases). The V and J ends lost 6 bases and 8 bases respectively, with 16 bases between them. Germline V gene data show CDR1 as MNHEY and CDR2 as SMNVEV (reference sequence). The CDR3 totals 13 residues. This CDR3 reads CASSAAGGFTQYF. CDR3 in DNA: TGTGCCAGCAGCGCCGCGGGCGGGTTTACCCAGTACTTC.

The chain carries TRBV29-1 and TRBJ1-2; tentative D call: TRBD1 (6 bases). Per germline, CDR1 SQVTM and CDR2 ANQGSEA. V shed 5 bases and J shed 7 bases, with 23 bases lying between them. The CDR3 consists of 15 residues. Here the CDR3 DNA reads TGCAGCGTTCCTCAAGCTGGGGGGGCCGGCGTTGGCTACACCTTC. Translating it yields CSVPQAGGAGVGYTF. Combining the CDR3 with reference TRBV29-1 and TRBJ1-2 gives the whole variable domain SAVISQKPSRDICQRGTSLTIQCQVDSQVTMMFWYRQQPGQSLTLIATANQGSEATYESGFVIDKFPISRPNLTFSTLTVSNMSPEDSSIYLCSVPQAGGAGVGYTFGSGTRLTVV.

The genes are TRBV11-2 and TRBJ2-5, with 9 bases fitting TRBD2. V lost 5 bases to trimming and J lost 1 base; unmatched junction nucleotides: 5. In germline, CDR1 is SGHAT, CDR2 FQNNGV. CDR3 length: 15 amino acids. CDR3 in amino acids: CASSKSGRFQETQYF. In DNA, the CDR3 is TGTGCCAGCAGCAAAAGCGGGAGGTTCCAAGAGACCCAGTACTTC.

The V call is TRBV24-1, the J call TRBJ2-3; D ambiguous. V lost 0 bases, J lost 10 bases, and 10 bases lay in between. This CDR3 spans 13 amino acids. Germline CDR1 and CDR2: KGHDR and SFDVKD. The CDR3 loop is CATSDLRGSAQYF. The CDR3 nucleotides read TGTGCCACCAGTGATTTGCGAGGCAGTGCGCAGTATTTT.

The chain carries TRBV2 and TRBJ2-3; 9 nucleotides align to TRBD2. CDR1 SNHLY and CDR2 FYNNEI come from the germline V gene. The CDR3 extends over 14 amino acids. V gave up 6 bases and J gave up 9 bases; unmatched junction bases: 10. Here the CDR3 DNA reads TGTGCCAGCAGGTCGGGACTAGCTGGAGGCACGCAGTATTTT. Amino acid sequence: CASRSGLAGGTQYF.

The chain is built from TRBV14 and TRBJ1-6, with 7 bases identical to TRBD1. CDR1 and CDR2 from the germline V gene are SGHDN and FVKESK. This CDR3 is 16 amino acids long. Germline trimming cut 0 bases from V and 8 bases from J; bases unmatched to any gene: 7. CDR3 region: CASSQERQGAHSPLHF. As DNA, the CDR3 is TGTGCCAGCAGCCAAGAGAGACAGGGTGCCCATTCACCCCTCCACTTT.